This is a list of T cell receptor beta chains from one sample in a study of technical replicates of blood from a handful of donors. Only in-frame clones appear in the TCRdb table, and some are missing; sequencing was by immunoSEQ multiplex PCR. The table has 65,000 to 90,000 clones, 80% to 90% seen once. Sequencing was done on a sample of PBMCs. The receptors were sampled from a human donor in good health. Some clones in this sample may be carry-over from other donors' samples. The CDR3 runs from the conserved cysteine through the conserved F or W. Fields, in order: V gene, clone size, CDR3 length, D gene, J gene, CDR3 DNA, CDR3 protein. The D gene is left open where the match is weak. For some rows the clone size is stated as once, few or many, or as a class when expanded; others skip it.

v_call: TRBV18; clone_size: NA; cdr3_length: 15; d_call: NA; j_call: TRBJ1-1; cdr3_nt: TGTGCCAGCTCACCCCAGACGAGCCGAGGCACTGAAGCTTTCTTT; cdr3_aa: CASSPQTSRGTEAFF
v_call: TRBV5-6; clone_size: NA; cdr3_length: 17; d_call: NA; j_call: TRBJ1-3; cdr3_nt: TGTGCCAGCAGCCAAATGCGGTATTCCAGCTCTGGAAACACCATATATTTT; cdr3_aa: CASSQMRYSSSGNTIYF
v_call: TRBV7-3; clone_size: NA; cdr3_length: 16; d_call: TRBD2; j_call: TRBJ2-1; cdr3_nt: TGTGCCAGCAGCTTAAACGCGGGAGGGCTGGGCAATGAGCAGTTCTTC; cdr3_aa: CASSLNAGGLGNEQFF
v_call: TRBV9; clone_size: once; cdr3_length: 14; d_call: NA; j_call: TRBJ2-5; cdr3_nt: TGTGCCAGCAGCCCCCCGGCGGGGCAAGAGACCCAGTACTTC; cdr3_aa: CASSPPAGQETQYF
v_call: TRBV6-6; clone_size: NA; cdr3_length: 14; d_call: TRBD1; j_call: TRBJ1-4; cdr3_nt: TGTGCCAGCAGGAGGACAGGGACTAATGAAAAACTGTTTTTT; cdr3_aa: CASRRTGTNEKLFF
v_call: TRBV19; clone_size: NA; cdr3_length: 15; d_call: TRBD1; j_call: TRBJ1-1; cdr3_nt: TGTGCCAGTTCAGGGGGAGGAAAGTTGAACACTGAAGCTTTCTTT; cdr3_aa: CASSGGGKLNTEAFF
v_call: TRBV5-6; clone_size: NA; cdr3_length: 15; d_call: TRBD1; j_call: TRBJ2-1; cdr3_nt: TGTGCCAGCAGCTCAACCGGGACAGATCTGAGGAAGCAGTTCTTC; cdr3_aa: CASSSTGTDLRKQFF
v_call: TRBV6-6; clone_size: once; cdr3_length: 16; d_call: NA; j_call: TRBJ1-5; cdr3_nt: TGTGCCAGCAGTTACGGAAGCGGGACACAAGATCAGCCCCAGCATTTT; cdr3_aa: CASSYGSGTQDQPQHF
v_call: TRBV11-3; clone_size: NA; cdr3_length: 11; d_call: NA; j_call: TRBJ2-2; cdr3_nt: TGTGCCAGTAGGGGCACCGGGGAGCTGTTTTTT; cdr3_aa: CASRGTGELFF
v_call: TRBV30; clone_size: NA; cdr3_length: 12; d_call: NA; j_call: TRBJ1-1; cdr3_nt: TGTGCCTGGACGGCAGGGTGGACTGAAGCTTTCTTT; cdr3_aa: CAWTAGWTEAFF
v_call: TRBV30; clone_size: many; cdr3_length: 15; d_call: NA; j_call: TRBJ1-4; cdr3_nt: TGTGCCTGGAGTGCCCCGGACAGAACTAATGAAAAACTGTTTTTT; cdr3_aa: CAWSAPDRTNEKLFF
v_call: TRBV4-3; clone_size: NA; cdr3_length: 16; d_call: TRBD2; j_call: TRBJ2-5; cdr3_nt: TGCGCCAGCAGCCAAGAATCCCGGGAGGGCCAAGAGACCCAGTACTTC; cdr3_aa: CASSQESREGQETQYF
v_call: TRBV12-5; clone_size: NA; cdr3_length: 14; d_call: NA; j_call: TRBJ2-1; cdr3_nt: TGTGCTAGTGGTCGCCAGCGACTAGTCGGTGAGCAGTTCTTC; cdr3_aa: CASGRQRLVGEQFF
v_call: TRBV7-9; clone_size: NA; cdr3_length: 14; d_call: NA; j_call: TRBJ2-5; cdr3_nt: TGTGCCAGCAGCTTGGGGGGAAGCAAGCAGACCCAGTACTTC; cdr3_aa: CASSLGGSKQTQYF
v_call: TRBV9; clone_size: NA; cdr3_length: 17; d_call: NA; j_call: TRBJ2-5; cdr3_nt: TGTGCCAGCAGCGCCCAACCCCGCTATGCTGGGGGAGGGACCCAGTACTTC; cdr3_aa: CASSAQPRYAGGGTQYF
v_call: TRBV7-2; clone_size: NA; cdr3_length: 18; d_call: TRBD1; j_call: TRBJ1-5; cdr3_nt: TGTGCCAGCAGCGCCTCCGGGACAGCGTCTTATAGCAATCAGCCCCAGCATTTT; cdr3_aa: CASSASGTASYSNQPQHF
v_call: TRBV5-6; clone_size: NA; cdr3_length: 13; d_call: TRBD1; j_call: TRBJ1-1; cdr3_nt: TGTGCCAGCAGCCGGACAGGGGGGTCTGAAGCTTTCTTT; cdr3_aa: CASSRTGGSEAFF
v_call: TRBV11-1; clone_size: NA; cdr3_length: 15; d_call: TRBD2; j_call: TRBJ2-1; cdr3_nt: TGTGCCAGCAGCTTAACCGGGACTAGCGTCAATGAGCAGTTCTTC; cdr3_aa: CASSLTGTSVNEQFF
v_call: TRBV9; clone_size: NA; cdr3_length: 17; d_call: TRBD1; j_call: TRBJ1-1; cdr3_nt: TGTGCCAGCAGCGTAGGGTGGGGGTACAGGGGTGGCACTGAAGCTTTCTTT; cdr3_aa: CASSVGWGYRGGTEAFF
v_call: TRBV9; clone_size: NA; cdr3_length: 16; d_call: TRBD2; j_call: TRBJ2-1; cdr3_nt: TGTGCCAGCAGCGTAACTAGCGGGATAGTGTGGAATGAGCAGTTCTTC; cdr3_aa: CASSVTSGIVWNEQFF
v_call: TRBV9; clone_size: NA; cdr3_length: 16; d_call: TRBD1; j_call: TRBJ1-3; cdr3_nt: TGTGCCAGCAGCGGACAGACAGGGGGCTTTGGAAACACCATATATTTT; cdr3_aa: CASSGQTGGFGNTIYF
v_call: TRBV7-9; clone_size: NA; cdr3_length: 14; d_call: TRBD1; j_call: TRBJ1-1; cdr3_nt: TGTGCCAGCAGCTTAGGACAGGGGGAAACTGAAGCTTTCTTT; cdr3_aa: CASSLGQGETEAFF
v_call: TRBV9; clone_size: once; cdr3_length: 15; d_call: TRBD2; j_call: TRBJ2-5; cdr3_nt: TGTGCCAGCACCCCGGGCGGGGGGAGGCAAGAGACCCAGTACTTC; cdr3_aa: CASTPGGGRQETQYF
v_call: TRBV5-8; clone_size: once; cdr3_length: 13; d_call: TRBD1; j_call: TRBJ1-1; cdr3_nt: TGTGCCAGCAGCCGCCAGGGGGCTTTTGTAACTTTCTTT; cdr3_aa: CASSRQGAFVTFF
v_call: TRBV29-1; clone_size: NA; cdr3_length: 15; d_call: TRBD2; j_call: TRBJ2-7; cdr3_nt: TGCAGCGCCTGGACTAGCGGGAGGTACTCCTACGAGCAGTACTTC; cdr3_aa: CSAWTSGRYSYEQYF
v_call: TRBV7-2; clone_size: NA; cdr3_length: 15; d_call: NA; j_call: TRBJ2-1; cdr3_nt: TGTGCCAGCAGCGACACGGGGAGCTCCTACAATGAGCAGTTCTTC; cdr3_aa: CASSDTGSSYNEQFF
v_call: TRBV5-1; clone_size: NA; cdr3_length: 14; d_call: NA; j_call: TRBJ1-1; cdr3_nt: TGCGCCAGCAGCGCCCAGGGGATGAACACTGAAGCTTTCTTT; cdr3_aa: CASSAQGMNTEAFF
v_call: TRBV4-3; clone_size: NA; cdr3_length: 15; d_call: TRBD2; j_call: TRBJ2-7; cdr3_nt: TGCGCCAGCAGCCAAGGGTGGGGGGGGGCCTACGAGCAGTACTTC; cdr3_aa: CASSQGWGGAYEQYF
v_call: TRBV6-6; clone_size: once; cdr3_length: 14; d_call: NA; j_call: TRBJ2-5; cdr3_nt: TGTGCCAGCAGTTACGGGCAAGTCCAAGAGACCCAGTACTTC; cdr3_aa: CASSYGQVQETQYF
v_call: TRBV4-3; clone_size: NA; cdr3_length: 17; d_call: TRBD2; j_call: TRBJ2-3; cdr3_nt: TGCGCCAGCAGCCAACAGACTAGCGGTAGTGGGAGGCTTGCCCTTTATTTT; cdr3_aa: CASSQQTSGSGRLALYF
v_call: TRBV2; clone_size: NA; cdr3_length: 14; d_call: TRBD1; j_call: TRBJ2-7; cdr3_nt: TGTGCCAGCACCCCTACGACAGGGTTCTACGAGCAGTACTTC; cdr3_aa: CASTPTTGFYEQYF
v_call: TRBV9; clone_size: NA; cdr3_length: 16; d_call: NA; j_call: TRBJ1-3; cdr3_nt: TGTGCCAGCAGCGTACGACCGGGGGGGGATCGAAACACCATATATTTT; cdr3_aa: CASSVRPGGDRNTIYF
v_call: TRBV7-9; clone_size: NA; cdr3_length: 14; d_call: NA; j_call: TRBJ1-1; cdr3_nt: TGTGCCAGCAGCTTAGATGGGGGAGGCGCTGAAGCTTTCTTT; cdr3_aa: CASSLDGGGAEAFF
v_call: TRBV7-2; clone_size: once; cdr3_length: 15; d_call: NA; j_call: TRBJ2-3; cdr3_nt: TGTGCCAGCAGCTTATACACCATTAGCACAGATACGCAGTATTTT; cdr3_aa: CASSLYTISTDTQYF
v_call: TRBV6-1; clone_size: NA; cdr3_length: 14; d_call: NA; j_call: TRBJ1-2; cdr3_nt: TGTGCCAGCAGTGAATGGACAACCCGAGGAGGCTACACCTTC; cdr3_aa: CASSEWTTRGGYTF
v_call: TRBV19; clone_size: few; cdr3_length: 15; d_call: TRBD2; j_call: TRBJ2-6; cdr3_nt: TGTGCCAGTAAGAAGGGACTAAGCGGGGCCAACGTCCTGACTTTC; cdr3_aa: CASKKGLSGANVLTF